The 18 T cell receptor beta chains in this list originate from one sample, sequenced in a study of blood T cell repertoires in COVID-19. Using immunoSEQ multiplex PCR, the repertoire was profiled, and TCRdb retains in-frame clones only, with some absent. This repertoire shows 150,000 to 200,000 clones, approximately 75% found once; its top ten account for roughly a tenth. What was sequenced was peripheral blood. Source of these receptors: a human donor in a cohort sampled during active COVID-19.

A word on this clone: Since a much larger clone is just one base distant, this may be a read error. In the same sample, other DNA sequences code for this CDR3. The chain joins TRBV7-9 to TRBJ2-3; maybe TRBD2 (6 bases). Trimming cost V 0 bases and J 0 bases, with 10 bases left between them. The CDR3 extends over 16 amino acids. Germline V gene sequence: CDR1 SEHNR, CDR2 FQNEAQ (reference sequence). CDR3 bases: TGTGCCAGCAGCTTAGCTAGCGGTCCTAGCACAGATACGCAGTATTTT. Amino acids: CASSLASGPSTDTQYF.

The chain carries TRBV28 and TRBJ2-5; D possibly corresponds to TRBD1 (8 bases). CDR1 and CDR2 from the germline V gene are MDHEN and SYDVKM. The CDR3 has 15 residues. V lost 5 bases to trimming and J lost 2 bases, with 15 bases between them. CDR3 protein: CASSGGGTGQETQYF. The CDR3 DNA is TGTGCCAGCAGTGGGGGGGGGACAGGACAAGAGACCCAGTACTTC.

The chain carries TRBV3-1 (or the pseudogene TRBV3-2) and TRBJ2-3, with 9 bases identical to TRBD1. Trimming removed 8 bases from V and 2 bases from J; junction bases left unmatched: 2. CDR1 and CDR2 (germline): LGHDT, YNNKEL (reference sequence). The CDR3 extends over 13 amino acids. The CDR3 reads CASRDRATDTQYF. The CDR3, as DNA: TGTGCCAGCCGGGACAGGGCCACAGATACGCAGTATTTT.

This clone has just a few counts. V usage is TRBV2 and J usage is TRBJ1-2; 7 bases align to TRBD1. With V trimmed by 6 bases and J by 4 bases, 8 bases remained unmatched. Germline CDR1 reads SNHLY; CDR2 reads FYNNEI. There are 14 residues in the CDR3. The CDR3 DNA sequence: TGTGCCAGCAGCTGGGACAGCCAAACCTATGGCTACACCTTC. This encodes CASSWDSQTYGYTF.

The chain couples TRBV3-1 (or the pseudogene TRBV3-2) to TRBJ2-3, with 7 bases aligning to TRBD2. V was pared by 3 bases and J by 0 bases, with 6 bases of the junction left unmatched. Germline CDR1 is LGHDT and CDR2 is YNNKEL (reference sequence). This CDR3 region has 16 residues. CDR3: CASSQIQRGSTDTQYF. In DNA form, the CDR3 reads TGTGCCAGCAGCCAGATCCAGCGGGGTAGCACAGATACGCAGTATTTT.

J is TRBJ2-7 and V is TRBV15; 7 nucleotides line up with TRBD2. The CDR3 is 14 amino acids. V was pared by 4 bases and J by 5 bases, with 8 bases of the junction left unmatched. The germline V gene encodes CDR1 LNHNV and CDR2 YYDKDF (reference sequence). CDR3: CATSIFRGGNEQYF. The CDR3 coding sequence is TGTGCCACCAGCATCTTTAGGGGAGGGAACGAGCAGTACTTC.

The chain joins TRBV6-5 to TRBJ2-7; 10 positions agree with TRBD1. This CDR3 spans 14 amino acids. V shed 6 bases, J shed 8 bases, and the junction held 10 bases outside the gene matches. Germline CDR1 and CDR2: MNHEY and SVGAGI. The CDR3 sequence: CASRRDRGGTKQYF. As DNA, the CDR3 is TGTGCCAGCAGAAGGGACAGGGGTGGTACGAAGCAGTACTTC.

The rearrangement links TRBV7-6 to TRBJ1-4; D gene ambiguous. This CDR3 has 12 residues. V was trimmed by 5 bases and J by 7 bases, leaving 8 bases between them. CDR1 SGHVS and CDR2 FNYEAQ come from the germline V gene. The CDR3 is CASSQVVEKLFF. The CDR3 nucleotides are TGTGCCAGCAGCCAGGTAGTTGAAAAACTGTTTTTT.

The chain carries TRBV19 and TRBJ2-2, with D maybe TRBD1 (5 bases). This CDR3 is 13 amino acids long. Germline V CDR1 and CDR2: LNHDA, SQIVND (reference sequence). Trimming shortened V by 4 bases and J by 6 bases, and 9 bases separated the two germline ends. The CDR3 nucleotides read TGTGCCAGTAGTAGAACAGGCCCCGGGGAGCTGTTTTTT. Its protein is CASSRTGPGELFF.

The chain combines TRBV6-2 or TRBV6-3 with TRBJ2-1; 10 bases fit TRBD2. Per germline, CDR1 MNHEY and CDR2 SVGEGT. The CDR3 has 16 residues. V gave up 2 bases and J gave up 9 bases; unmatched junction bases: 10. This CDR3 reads CASSYGLAGVRVEQFF. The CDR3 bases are TGTGCCAGCAGTTACGGGCTAGCGGGAGTAAGGGTTGAGCAGTTCTTC.

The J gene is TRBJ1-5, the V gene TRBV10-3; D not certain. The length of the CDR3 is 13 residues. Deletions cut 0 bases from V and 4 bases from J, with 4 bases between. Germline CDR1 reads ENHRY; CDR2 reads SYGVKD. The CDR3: CAISESPNQPQHF. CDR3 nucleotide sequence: TGTGCCATCAGTGAGTCCCCTAATCAGCCCCAGCATTTT.

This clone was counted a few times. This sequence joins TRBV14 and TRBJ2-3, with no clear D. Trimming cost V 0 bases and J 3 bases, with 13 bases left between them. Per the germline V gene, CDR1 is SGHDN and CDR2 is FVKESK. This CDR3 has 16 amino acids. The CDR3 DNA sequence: TGTGCCAGCAGCCAAGATCGGATGTTCGGGACAGATACGCAGTATTTT. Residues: CASSQDRMFGTDTQYF.

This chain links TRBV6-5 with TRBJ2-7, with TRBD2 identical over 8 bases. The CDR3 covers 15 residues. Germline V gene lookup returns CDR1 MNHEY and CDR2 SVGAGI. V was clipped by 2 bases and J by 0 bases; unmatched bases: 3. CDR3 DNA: TGTGCCAGCAGTTACACTAGCGGAAGCTCCTACGAGCAGTACTTC. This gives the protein CASSYTSGSSYEQYF.

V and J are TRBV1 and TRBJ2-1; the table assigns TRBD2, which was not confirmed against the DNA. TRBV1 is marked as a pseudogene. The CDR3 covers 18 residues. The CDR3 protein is CTSSQDLEERGSYNEQFF. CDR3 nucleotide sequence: TGCACCAGCAGCCAAGATCTCGAGGAGCGGGGGTCCTACAATGAGCAGTTCTTC.

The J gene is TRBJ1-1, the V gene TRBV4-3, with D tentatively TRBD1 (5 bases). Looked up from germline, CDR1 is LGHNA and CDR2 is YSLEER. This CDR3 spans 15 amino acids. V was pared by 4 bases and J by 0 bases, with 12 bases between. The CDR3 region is CASSPGHIMNTEAFF. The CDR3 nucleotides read TGCGCCAGCAGCCCCGGACATATTATGAACACTGAAGCTTTCTTT.

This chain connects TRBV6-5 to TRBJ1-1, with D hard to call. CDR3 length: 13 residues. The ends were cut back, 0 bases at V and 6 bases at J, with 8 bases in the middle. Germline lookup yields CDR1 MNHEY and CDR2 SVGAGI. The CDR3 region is CASSYSEPPEAFF. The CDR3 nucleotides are TGTGCCAGCAGTTACTCGGAGCCCCCTGAAGCTTTCTTT.

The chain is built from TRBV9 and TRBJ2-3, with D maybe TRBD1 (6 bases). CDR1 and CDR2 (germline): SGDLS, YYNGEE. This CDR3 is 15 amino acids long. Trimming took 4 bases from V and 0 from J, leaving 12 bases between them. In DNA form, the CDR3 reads TGTGCCAGCAGCCCCGAAGGACAGAGCACAGATACGCAGTATTTT. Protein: CASSPEGQSTDTQYF.

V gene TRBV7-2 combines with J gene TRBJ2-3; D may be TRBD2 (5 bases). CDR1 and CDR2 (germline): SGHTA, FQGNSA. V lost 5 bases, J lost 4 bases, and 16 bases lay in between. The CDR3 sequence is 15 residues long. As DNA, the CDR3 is TGTGCCAGCAGCCCCCGCGAGGGTGGGGCAGATACGCAGTATTTT. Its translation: CASSPREGGADTQYF.